This is a list of T cell receptor beta chains from one sample in a study of shared clonotypes between healthy human individuals. Clones were sequenced by immunoSEQ multiplex PCR, and TCRdb holds only the in-frame ones, with some missing. Seen here are approximately 530,000 clones, about 96% observed once, and the top ten hold about 0.06%. Sequencing used naive CD4+ T cells sorted from blood. The receptors were gathered from a woman aged 25-40 years in good health. Both conserved end residues are part of each CDR3. D genes are given only for firm matches. The size of a clone is reported for some rows only, either as once, few or many, or as a class for expanded clones.

D gene: NA; clone size: once; J gene: TRBJ1-5; V gene: TRBV29-1; CDR3 protein: CSVTLDSRDQPQHF; CDR3 DNA: TGCAGCGTTACCTTGGACAGTCGCGATCAGCCCCAGCATTTT
D gene: NA; clone size: NA; J gene: TRBJ1-2; V gene: TRBV7-9; CDR3 protein: CASSLGRYGYTF; CDR3 DNA: TGTGCCAGCAGCTTAGGACGGTATGGCTACACCTTC
D gene: TRBD1; clone size: NA; J gene: TRBJ1-5; V gene: TRBV28; CDR3 protein: CASSLGGQATNQPQHF; CDR3 DNA: TGTGCCAGCAGTTTGGGGGGACAGGCGACAAATCAGCCCCAGCATTTT
D gene: NA; clone size: NA; J gene: TRBJ2-7; V gene: TRBV29-1; CDR3 protein: CSVTLASAVYEQYF; CDR3 DNA: TGCAGCGTCACGCTAGCCAGCGCAGTCTACGAGCAGTACTTC
D gene: TRBD1; clone size: NA; J gene: TRBJ1-1; V gene: TRBV11-2; CDR3 protein: CASSLETGGAAEAFF; CDR3 DNA: TGTGCCAGCAGCCTAGAGACAGGGGGGGCCGCTGAAGCTTTCTTT
D gene: NA; clone size: NA; J gene: TRBJ1-3; V gene: TRBV28; CDR3 protein: CASGENSGNTIYF; CDR3 DNA: TGTGCCAGCGGAGAGAACTCTGGAAACACCATATATTTT
D gene: TRBD2; clone size: NA; J gene: TRBJ2-7; V gene: TRBV5-1; CDR3 protein: CASSFGLAATYEQYF; CDR3 DNA: TGCGCCAGCAGCTTCGGGCTAGCGGCGACCTACGAGCAGTACTTC
D gene: TRBD2; clone size: NA; J gene: TRBJ2-2; V gene: TRBV11-2; CDR3 protein: CASSLDSRLAGVTGELFF; CDR3 DNA: TGTGCCAGCAGCTTAGATTCCCGGCTAGCGGGAGTCACCGGGGAGCTGTTTTTT
D gene: NA; clone size: NA; J gene: TRBJ2-3; V gene: TRBV28; CDR3 protein: CASSSVVTDTQYF; CDR3 DNA: TGTGCCAGCAGTTCAGTAGTCACAGATACGCAGTATTTT
D gene: NA; clone size: NA; J gene: TRBJ2-1; V gene: TRBV30; CDR3 protein: CAWSDGNEQFF; CDR3 DNA: TGTGCCTGGAGTGACGGTAATGAGCAGTTCTTC
D gene: NA; clone size: NA; J gene: TRBJ1-3; V gene: TRBV7-9; CDR3 protein: CASSLAIRAWAGNTIYF; CDR3 DNA: TGTGCCAGCAGCTTAGCGATCAGGGCTTGGGCTGGAAACACCATATATTTT
D gene: NA; clone size: NA; J gene: TRBJ2-1; V gene: TRBV9; CDR3 protein: CASSVEAQGAYNEQFF; CDR3 DNA: TGTGCCAGCAGCGTAGAAGCCCAGGGAGCCTACAATGAGCAGTTCTTC
D gene: NA; clone size: NA; J gene: TRBJ2-7; V gene: TRBV28; CDR3 protein: CASSSALYAYEQYF; CDR3 DNA: TGTGCCAGCAGTAGCGCCCTTTATGCCTACGAGCAGTACTTC
D gene: NA; clone size: NA; J gene: TRBJ2-5; V gene: TRBV11-2; CDR3 protein: CASSFGPNGPETQYF; CDR3 DNA: TGTGCCAGCAGCTTCGGTCCCAACGGGCCCGAGACCCAGTACTTC
D gene: NA; clone size: NA; J gene: TRBJ2-4; V gene: TRBV18; CDR3 protein: CASSPDGALAKNIQYF; CDR3 DNA: TGTGCCAGCTCACCCGACGGCGCATTAGCCAAAAACATTCAGTACTTC
D gene: NA; clone size: NA; J gene: TRBJ2-7; V gene: TRBV7-7; CDR3 protein: CASSLGDALSYEQYF; CDR3 DNA: TGTGCCAGCAGCTTAGGGGACGCCTTGTCCTACGAGCAGTACTTC
D gene: NA; clone size: once; J gene: TRBJ2-2; V gene: TRBV5-1; CDR3 protein: CASSELAFLTGELFF; CDR3 DNA: TGCGCCAGCAGCGAACTAGCCTTTCTCACCGGGGAGCTGTTTTTT
D gene: NA; clone size: NA; J gene: TRBJ2-2; V gene: TRBV18; CDR3 protein: CASSPGGRSPTGELFF; CDR3 DNA: TGTGCCAGCTCACCCGGGGGACGGAGCCCTACCGGGGAGCTGTTTTTT
D gene: TRBD2; clone size: NA; J gene: TRBJ2-3; V gene: TRBV4-2; CDR3 protein: CASSQDGGGRGADTQYF; CDR3 DNA: TGTGCCAGCAGCCAAGATGGGGGCGGGAGGGGGGCAGATACGCAGTATTTT
D gene: NA; clone size: NA; J gene: TRBJ1-1; V gene: TRBV5-1; CDR3 protein: CASSQRTESMNTEAFF; CDR3 DNA: TGCGCCAGCAGCCAACGGACAGAATCGATGAACACTGAAGCTTTCTTT
D gene: NA; clone size: NA; J gene: TRBJ2-1; V gene: TRBV19; CDR3 protein: CASTRGVAYNEQFF; CDR3 DNA: TGTGCCAGTACCCGAGGTGTCGCCTACAATGAGCAGTTCTTC
D gene: NA; clone size: NA; J gene: TRBJ1-2; V gene: TRBV6-1; CDR3 protein: CASSEEVGIYGYTF; CDR3 DNA: TGTGCCAGCAGTGAAGAGGTAGGGATCTATGGCTACACCTTC
D gene: NA; clone size: once; J gene: TRBJ2-3; V gene: TRBV18; CDR3 protein: CASSPRGSTDTQYF; CDR3 DNA: TGTGCCAGCTCACCTAGGGGCAGCACAGATACGCAGTATTTT
D gene: NA; clone size: NA; J gene: TRBJ1-5; V gene: TRBV19; CDR3 protein: CASRRLPDSNQPQHF; CDR3 DNA: TGTGCCAGCCGACGGCTCCCGGATAGCAATCAGCCCCAGCATTTT
D gene: NA; clone size: NA; J gene: TRBJ2-3; V gene: TRBV19; CDR3 protein: CASSDTGRGGTDTQYF; CDR3 DNA: TGTGCCAGTAGTGACACAGGGCGAGGGGGCACAGATACGCAGTATTTT
D gene: NA; clone size: once; J gene: TRBJ1-4; V gene: TRBV30; CDR3 protein: CAWSVHSGNEKLFF; CDR3 DNA: TGTGCCTGGAGTGTACACAGCGGTAATGAAAAACTGTTTTTT
D gene: TRBD2; clone size: NA; J gene: TRBJ2-1; V gene: TRBV7-8; CDR3 protein: CASSFSGSPYNEQFF; CDR3 DNA: TGTGCCAGCAGTTTTAGCGGGAGCCCCTACAATGAGCAGTTCTTC
D gene: NA; clone size: NA; J gene: TRBJ2-5; V gene: TRBV2; CDR3 protein: CASSVGETQYF; CDR3 DNA: TGTGCCAGCAGTGTAGGGGAGACCCAGTACTTC
D gene: TRBD1; clone size: few; J gene: TRBJ2-7; V gene: TRBV2; CDR3 protein: CASRGGQAYEQYF; CDR3 DNA: TGTGCCAGCAGGGGGGGACAGGCCTACGAGCAGTACTTC
D gene: NA; clone size: NA; J gene: TRBJ2-1; V gene: TRBV4-1; CDR3 protein: CASSQERLDYNEQFF; CDR3 DNA: TGCGCCAGCAGCCAAGAACGATTGGACTACAATGAGCAGTTCTTC
D gene: NA; clone size: NA; J gene: TRBJ1-1; V gene: TRBV7-9; CDR3 protein: CASSSFRGVKRNTEAFF; CDR3 DNA: TGTGCCAGCAGCTCCTTCCGAGGGGTCAAAAGGAACACTGAAGCTTTCTTT
D gene: NA; clone size: NA; J gene: TRBJ2-1; V gene: TRBV11-1; CDR3 protein: CASSFGLYNEQFF; CDR3 DNA: TGTGCCAGCAGCTTTGGTCTTTACAATGAGCAGTTCTTC
D gene: NA; clone size: NA; J gene: TRBJ2-2; V gene: TRBV5-4; CDR3 protein: CASSLPGANTGELFF; CDR3 DNA: TGTGCCAGCAGCTTACCGGGAGCCAACACCGGGGAGCTGTTTTTT
D gene: NA; clone size: NA; J gene: TRBJ2-3; V gene: TRBV5-1; CDR3 protein: CASSLGGPTDTQYF; CDR3 DNA: TGCGCCAGCAGCTTGGGGGGGCCCACAGATACGCAGTATTTT
D gene: NA; clone size: NA; J gene: TRBJ1-2; V gene: TRBV29-1; CDR3 protein: CSGKQGPGGGYTF; CDR3 DNA: TGCAGCGGCAAACAGGGCCCAGGTGGAGGCTACACCTTC
D gene: NA; clone size: NA; J gene: TRBJ2-5; V gene: TRBV7-9; CDR3 protein: CASSSMLGETQYF; CDR3 DNA: TGTGCCAGCAGCTCCATGTTGGGAGAGACCCAGTACTTC
D gene: NA; clone size: NA; J gene: TRBJ1-4; V gene: TRBV18; CDR3 protein: CASSRERNEKLFF; CDR3 DNA: TGTGCCAGCTCACGAGAACGTAATGAAAAACTGTTTTTT
D gene: TRBD2; clone size: NA; J gene: TRBJ2-1; V gene: TRBV10-2; CDR3 protein: CAISRAGVSYNEQFF; CDR3 DNA: TGCGCCATCTCAAGGGCGGGAGTAAGCTACAATGAGCAGTTCTTC
D gene: TRBD1; clone size: NA; J gene: TRBJ1-2; V gene: TRBV19; CDR3 protein: CASNTPGGYNIDGYTF; CDR3 DNA: TGTGCCAGTAATACCCCAGGGGGCTATAATATCGATGGCTACACCTTC
D gene: TRBD1; clone size: NA; J gene: TRBJ1-5; V gene: TRBV19; CDR3 protein: CASRVGQGSNQPQHF; CDR3 DNA: TGTGCCAGTAGGGTTGGACAGGGGAGCAATCAGCCCCAGCATTTT
D gene: NA; clone size: NA; J gene: TRBJ2-5; V gene: TRBV19; CDR3 protein: CASSNTGVYQETQYF; CDR3 DNA: TGTGCCAGTAGCAACACCGGGGTGTACCAAGAGACCCAGTACTTC
D gene: TRBD1; clone size: NA; J gene: TRBJ2-7; V gene: TRBV10-3; CDR3 protein: CAISPVDRGVSEQYF; CDR3 DNA: TGTGCCATCAGCCCTGTCGACAGGGGCGTGAGCGAGCAGTACTTC
D gene: NA; clone size: NA; J gene: TRBJ2-7; V gene: TRBV28; CDR3 protein: CASTSPGLEQGFEQYF; CDR3 DNA: TGTGCCAGCACATCACCGGGACTCGAACAAGGGTTCGAGCAGTACTTC
D gene: NA; clone size: NA; J gene: TRBJ1-5; V gene: TRBV7-8; CDR3 protein: CASSLYQGPSQPQHF; CDR3 DNA: TGTGCCAGCAGCTTGTATCAGGGGCCAAGTCAGCCCCAGCATTTT
D gene: NA; clone size: NA; J gene: TRBJ2-3; V gene: TRBV28; CDR3 protein: CASRTDPDTQYF; CDR3 DNA: TGTGCCAGCCGAACCGATCCGGATACGCAGTATTTT
D gene: TRBD1; clone size: NA; J gene: TRBJ2-7; V gene: TRBV7-9; CDR3 protein: CASSRSTGTAYEQYF; CDR3 DNA: TGTGCCAGCAGCCGCAGTACCGGGACAGCCTACGAGCAGTACTTC
D gene: NA; clone size: NA; J gene: TRBJ2-3; V gene: TRBV7-3; CDR3 protein: CASSLYTRGTDTQYF; CDR3 DNA: TGTGCCAGCAGCTTGTACACTCGTGGGACAGATACGCAGTATTTT
D gene: NA; clone size: NA; J gene: TRBJ1-1; V gene: TRBV27; CDR3 protein: CASSKTENTEAFF; CDR3 DNA: TGTGCCAGCAGTAAAACAGAGAACACTGAAGCTTTCTTT
D gene: TRBD2; clone size: NA; J gene: TRBJ2-7; V gene: TRBV7-2; CDR3 protein: CASSLTTSGSGNYEQYF; CDR3 DNA: TGTGCCAGCAGCCTCACGACTAGCGGGAGCGGTAACTACGAGCAGTACTTC
D gene: NA; clone size: NA; J gene: TRBJ1-4; V gene: TRBV28; CDR3 protein: CASSLPEDRSPGEKLFF; CDR3 DNA: TGTGCCAGCAGTTTACCCGAGGACAGATCCCCGGGTGAAAAACTGTTTTTT
D gene: NA; clone size: NA; J gene: TRBJ2-6; V gene: TRBV19; CDR3 protein: CASSIAPNSGANVLTF; CDR3 DNA: TGTGCCAGTAGTATAGCGCCGAACTCTGGGGCCAACGTCCTGACTTTC
D gene: NA; clone size: once; J gene: TRBJ2-3; V gene: TRBV12-5; CDR3 protein: CASGLVPDGGIGTDTQYF; CDR3 DNA: TGTGCTAGTGGTTTGGTACCGGACGGGGGCATCGGCACAGATACGCAGTATTTT
D gene: NA; clone size: NA; J gene: TRBJ2-7; V gene: TRBV5-1; CDR3 protein: CASSLGGNSYEQYF; CDR3 DNA: TGCGCCAGCAGCTTAGGGGGGAACTCCTACGAGCAGTACTTC
D gene: TRBD2; clone size: NA; J gene: TRBJ2-1; V gene: TRBV15; CDR3 protein: CATSKLSGSLREQFF; CDR3 DNA: TGTGCCACCAGCAAACTTAGCGGGAGTTTGAGGGAGCAGTTCTTC
D gene: NA; clone size: NA; J gene: TRBJ1-2; V gene: TRBV28; CDR3 protein: CASSLGRSGYTF; CDR3 DNA: TGTGCCAGCAGTTTAGGGCGGTCGGGCTACACCTTC
D gene: NA; clone size: NA; J gene: TRBJ1-1; V gene: TRBV19; CDR3 protein: CASSAQGSSTEAFF; CDR3 DNA: TGTGCCAGTAGTGCGCAGGGGAGTAGCACTGAAGCTTTCTTT
D gene: TRBD1; clone size: once; J gene: TRBJ1-2; V gene: TRBV5-4; CDR3 protein: CASSLGQGEVYGYTF; CDR3 DNA: TGTGCCAGCAGCTTGGGACAGGGGGAGGTATATGGCTACACCTTC
D gene: NA; clone size: once; J gene: TRBJ1-5; V gene: TRBV5-8; CDR3 protein: CASSLGDIRNQPQHF; CDR3 DNA: TGTGCCAGCAGCTTGGGGGACATTCGCAATCAGCCCCAGCATTTT
D gene: NA; clone size: NA; J gene: TRBJ1-2; V gene: TRBV5-1; CDR3 protein: CASSLETVPRGYTF; CDR3 DNA: TGCGCCAGCAGCTTGGAGACAGTTCCGCGAGGCTACACCTTC
D gene: NA; clone size: NA; J gene: TRBJ2-5; V gene: TRBV4-1; CDR3 protein: CASSLLGGRETQYF; CDR3 DNA: TGCGCCAGCAGCTTACTAGGAGGTCGGGAGACCCAGTACTTC